This TCR beta chain was sequenced for a study of identical twins. A note on this clonotype: Antigen unknown.

Each cDNA held unique molecular identifiers, and template switching gave it a universal primer site. TCRdb passed the 5' RACE reads through MiXCR, listing each CDR3 protein once. The sample records 570,000 or so distinct CDR3 sequences, 7.5% to 10% being singletons. Overall study results and limits: The study reached conclusions through statistical analysis that was cross-sectional, not following the same donors.

The same data also contributed to another study, on yellow fever vaccine responses in identical twins. That source notes: Twins showed a vaccine T cell response that reportedly seemed partly convergent, partly personalized.

Material: PBMCs. This clonotype was sampled from a woman aged 18-35 years in good health.

The CDR3 protein is CASIIRDGGYEQYF. The CDR3 coding sequence is TGTGCCAGCATTATCCGGGACGGAGGCTACGAGCAGTACTTC. The genes are TRBV6-2 or TRBV6-3 and TRBJ2-7, with D perhaps being TRBD1 or TRBD2 (5 bases each). This CDR3 spans 14 amino acids. Germline V gene sequence: CDR1 MNHEY, CDR2 SVGEGT. V was clipped by 7 bases and J by 3 bases, with 16 bases between them.